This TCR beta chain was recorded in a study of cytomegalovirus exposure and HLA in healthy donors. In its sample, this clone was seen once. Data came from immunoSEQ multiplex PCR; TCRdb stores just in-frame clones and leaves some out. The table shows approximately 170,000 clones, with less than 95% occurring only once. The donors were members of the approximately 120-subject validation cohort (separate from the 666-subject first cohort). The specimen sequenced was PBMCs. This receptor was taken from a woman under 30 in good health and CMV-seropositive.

CDR3 nucleotides: TGTGCCAGCAGTGCCCCGGGCGGGAGCTCCTACAATGAGCAGTTCTTC. It specifies CASSAPGGSSYNEQFF. This chain uses TRBV27 with TRBJ2-1; TRBD2 matches 7 bases. Per the germline V gene, CDR1 is MNHEY and CDR2 is SMNVEV (reference sequence). The CDR3 consists of 16 residues. The V and J ends lost 5 bases and 0 bases, in that order; junction bases with no gene match: 7.